This TCR beta chain was identified in a study of T cells after yellow fever vaccination. Conversion of TCR transcripts into cDNA relied on 5'RACE template switching, which added a universal primer site and UMIs. MiXCR, applied by TCRdb to the 5' RACE reads, yields one record per CDR3 protein. The sample lists 340,000 or so distinct CDR3 sequences, around 12% occurring once. This CDR3 is 15 amino acids long. V shed 5 bases, J shed 4 bases, and the junction held 8 bases outside the gene matches. Germline V gene data show CDR1 as KGHDR and CDR2 as SFDVKD. Study results and limitations: Post-booster repertoires contained most primary-vaccination clones again (about 96% CD4, about 90% CD8). The bulk population could contribute abundant contaminating clonotypes to FACS-sorted repertoires.

About this clonotype: The antigen remains unidentified.

The sample here was CD4+ T cells sorted from PBMCs, taken 15 days after the yellow fever booster vaccination. The sequence came from a young man who received the YFV17D yellow fever vaccine. This chain links TRBV24-1 with TRBJ2-3; 7 nucleotides align to TRBD1. DNA of the CDR3: TGTGCCACCAGTGCCTTAGGGGGCCGCGCAGATACGCAGTATTTT. Translated, it gives CATSALGGRADTQYF.